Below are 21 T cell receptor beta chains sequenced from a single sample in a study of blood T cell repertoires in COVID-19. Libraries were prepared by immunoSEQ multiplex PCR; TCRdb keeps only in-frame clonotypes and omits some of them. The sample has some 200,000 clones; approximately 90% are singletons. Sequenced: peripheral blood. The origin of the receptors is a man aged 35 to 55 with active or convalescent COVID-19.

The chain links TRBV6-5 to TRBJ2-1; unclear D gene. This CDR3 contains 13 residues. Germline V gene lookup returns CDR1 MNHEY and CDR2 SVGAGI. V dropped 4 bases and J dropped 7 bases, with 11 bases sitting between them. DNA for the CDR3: TGTGCCAGCAGTTTCCTCCAGACAAATGAGCAGTTCTTC. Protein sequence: CASSFLQTNEQFF.

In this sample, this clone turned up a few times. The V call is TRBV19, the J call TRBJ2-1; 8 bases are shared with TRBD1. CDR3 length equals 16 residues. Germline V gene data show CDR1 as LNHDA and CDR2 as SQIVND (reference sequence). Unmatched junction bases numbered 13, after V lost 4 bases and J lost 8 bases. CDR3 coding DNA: TGTGCCAGTAGTAGATTGGGACAGGTTGGGGTCGATGAGCAGTTCTTC. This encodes CASSRLGQVGVDEQFF.

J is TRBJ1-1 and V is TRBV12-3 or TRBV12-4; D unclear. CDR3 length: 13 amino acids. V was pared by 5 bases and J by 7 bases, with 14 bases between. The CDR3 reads CASSPPGRSEAFF. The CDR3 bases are TGTGCCAGCAGTCCCCCGGGGAGGAGTGAAGCTTTCTTT.

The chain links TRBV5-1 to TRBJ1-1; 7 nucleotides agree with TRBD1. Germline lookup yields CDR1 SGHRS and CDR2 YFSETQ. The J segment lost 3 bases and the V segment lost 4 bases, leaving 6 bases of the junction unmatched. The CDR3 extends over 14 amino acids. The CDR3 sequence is CASSPPGGHTEAFF. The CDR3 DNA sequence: TGCGCCAGCAGCCCACCAGGGGGGCACACTGAAGCTTTCTTT.

In nucleotides, the CDR3 is TGTGCCAGCAGCACCGGGGACAGGGCCGCCACTGAAGCTTTCTTT. Protein product: CASSTGDRAATEAFF. The gene calls are TRBV28 and TRBJ1-1; the match to TRBD1 covers 9 bases. Unmatched junction bases numbered 9, after V lost 6 bases and J lost 4 bases. Germline V CDR1 and CDR2: MDHEN, SYDVKM. The CDR3 contains 15 residues.

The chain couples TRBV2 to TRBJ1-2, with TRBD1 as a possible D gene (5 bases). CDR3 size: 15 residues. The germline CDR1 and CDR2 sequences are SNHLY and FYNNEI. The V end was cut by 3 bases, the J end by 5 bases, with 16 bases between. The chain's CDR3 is CASSEGGAAGYGYTF. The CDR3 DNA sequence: TGTGCCAGCAGTGAGGGAGGGGCGGCCGGGTATGGCTACACCTTC.

CDR3: CASSISRTTQNEQFF. The CDR3 DNA follows: TGTGCCAGTAGTATATCCCGGACTACCCAAAATGAGCAGTTCTTC. V gene TRBV19 combines with J gene TRBJ2-1; tentative D call: TRBD2 (6 bases). With 2 bases removed from V and 7 bases from J, the gap between germline ends came to 15 bases. CDR1 is LNHDA and CDR2 is SQIVND in the germline V gene (reference sequence). This CDR3 contains 15 residues.

Written as DNA, the CDR3 is TGTGCCAGCAGTGTAGGTAGCGGGATAGTCTACGAGCAGTACTTC. Translating gives CASSVGSGIVYEQYF. The J gene is TRBJ2-7, the V gene TRBV2, with 8 bases lining up with TRBD2. Trimming cost V 4 bases and J 3 bases; bases outside gene matches: 8. The CDR3 is 15 residues long. Germline V gene sequence: CDR1 SNHLY, CDR2 FYNNEI. The whole variable domain, remainder taken from reference TRBV2 and TRBJ2-7, is EPEVTQTPSHQVTQMGQEVILRCVPISNHLYFYWYRQILGQKVEFLVSFYNNEISEKSEIFDDQFSVERPDGSNFTLKIRSTKLEDSAMYFCASSVGSGIVYEQYFGPGTRLTVT.

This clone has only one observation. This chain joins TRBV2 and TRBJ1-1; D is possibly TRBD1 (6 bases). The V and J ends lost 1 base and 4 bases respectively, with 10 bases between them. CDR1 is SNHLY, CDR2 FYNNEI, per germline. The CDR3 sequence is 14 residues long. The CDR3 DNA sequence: TGTGCCAGCAGTGAAGAACAGGGATCCACTGAAGCTTTCTTT. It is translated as CASSEEQGSTEAFF.

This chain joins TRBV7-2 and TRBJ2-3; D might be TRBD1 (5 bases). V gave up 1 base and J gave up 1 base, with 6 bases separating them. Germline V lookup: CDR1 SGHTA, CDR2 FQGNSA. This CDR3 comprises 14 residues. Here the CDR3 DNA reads TGTGCCAGCAGCTTAGACAGGCGCACAGATACGCAGTATTTT. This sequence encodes CASSLDRRTDTQYF.

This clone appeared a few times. DNA of the CDR3: TGTGCCAGCAGCTTAGCCGGGGGCTACACCTTC. It specifies CASSLAGGYTF. This chain connects TRBV7-9 to TRBJ1-2; D not certain. The CDR3 is made up of 11 amino acids. The germline CDR1 and CDR2 sequences are SEHNR and FQNEAQ (reference sequence). V shed 0 bases and J shed 8 bases, with 4 bases lying between them.

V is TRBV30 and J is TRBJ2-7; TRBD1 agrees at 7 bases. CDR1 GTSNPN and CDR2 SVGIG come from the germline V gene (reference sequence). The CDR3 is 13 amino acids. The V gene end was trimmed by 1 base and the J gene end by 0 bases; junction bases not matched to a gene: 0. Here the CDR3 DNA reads TGTGCCTGGAGTGGGGACAGCTCCTACGAGCAGTACTTC. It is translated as CAWSGDSSYEQYF.

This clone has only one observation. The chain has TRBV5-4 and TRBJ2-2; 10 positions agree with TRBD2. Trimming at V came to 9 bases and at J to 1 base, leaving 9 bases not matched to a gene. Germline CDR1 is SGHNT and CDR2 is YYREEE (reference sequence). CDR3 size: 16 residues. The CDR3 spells CATSVVAGGNTGELFF. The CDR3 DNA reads TGTGCCACTTCGGTGGTAGCGGGGGGGAACACCGGGGAGCTGTTTTTT.

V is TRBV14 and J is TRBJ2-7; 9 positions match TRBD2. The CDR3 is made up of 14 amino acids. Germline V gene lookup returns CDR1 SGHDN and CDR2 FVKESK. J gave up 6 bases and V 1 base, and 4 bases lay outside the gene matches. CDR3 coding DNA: TGTGCCAGCAGCCAAGTTAGGCGGGGGGGCGAGCAGTACTTC. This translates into CASSQVRRGGEQYF. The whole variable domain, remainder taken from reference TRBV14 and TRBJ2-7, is EAGVTQFPSHSVIEKGQTVTLRCDPISGHDNLYWYRRVMGKEIKFLLHFVKESKQDESGMPNNRFLAERTGGTYSTLKVQPAELEDSGVYFCASSQVRRGGEQYFGPGTRLTVT.

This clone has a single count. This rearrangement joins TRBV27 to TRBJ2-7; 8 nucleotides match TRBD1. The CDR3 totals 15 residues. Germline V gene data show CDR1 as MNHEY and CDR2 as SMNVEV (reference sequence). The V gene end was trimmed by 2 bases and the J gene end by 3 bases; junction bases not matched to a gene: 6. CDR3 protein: CASSLRGQVYYEQYF. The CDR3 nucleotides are TGTGCCAGCAGTTTAAGGGGACAGGTTTACTACGAGCAGTACTTC.

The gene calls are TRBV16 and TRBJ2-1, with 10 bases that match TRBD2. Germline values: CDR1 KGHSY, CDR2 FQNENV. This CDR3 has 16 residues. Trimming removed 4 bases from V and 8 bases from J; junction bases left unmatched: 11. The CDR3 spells CASSPAGLASGDEQFF. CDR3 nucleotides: TGTGCCAGCAGCCCCGCGGGACTAGCGAGTGGGGATGAGCAGTTCTTC.

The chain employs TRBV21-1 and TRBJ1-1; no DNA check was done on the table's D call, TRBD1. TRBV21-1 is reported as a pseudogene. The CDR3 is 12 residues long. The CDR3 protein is CASSSRQGGAFF. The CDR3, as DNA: TGTGCCAGCAGCTCCCGACAGGGGGGAGCTTTCTTT.

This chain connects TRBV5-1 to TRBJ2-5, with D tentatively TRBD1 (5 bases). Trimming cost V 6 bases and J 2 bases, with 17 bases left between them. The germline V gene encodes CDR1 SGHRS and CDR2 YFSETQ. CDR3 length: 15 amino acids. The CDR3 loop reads CASTPLVTGQETQYF. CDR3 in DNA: TGCGCCAGCACCCCTTTGGTTACAGGTCAAGAGACCCAGTACTTC.

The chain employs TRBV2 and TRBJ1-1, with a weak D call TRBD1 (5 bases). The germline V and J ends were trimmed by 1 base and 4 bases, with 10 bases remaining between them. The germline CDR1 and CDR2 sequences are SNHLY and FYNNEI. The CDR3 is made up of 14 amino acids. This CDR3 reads CASSEVRGSTEAFF. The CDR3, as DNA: TGTGCCAGCAGTGAAGTTCGGGGGAGCACTGAAGCTTTCTTT.

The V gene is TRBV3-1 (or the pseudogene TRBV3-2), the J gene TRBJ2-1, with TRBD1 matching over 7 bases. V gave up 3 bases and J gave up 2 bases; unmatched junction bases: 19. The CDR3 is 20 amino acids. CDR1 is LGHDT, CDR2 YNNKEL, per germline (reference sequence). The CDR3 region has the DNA TGTGCCAGCAGCCATTATAACAGAAAAGATAAAGGGGGCACCTACAATGAGCAGTTCTTC. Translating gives CASSHYNRKDKGGTYNEQFF.

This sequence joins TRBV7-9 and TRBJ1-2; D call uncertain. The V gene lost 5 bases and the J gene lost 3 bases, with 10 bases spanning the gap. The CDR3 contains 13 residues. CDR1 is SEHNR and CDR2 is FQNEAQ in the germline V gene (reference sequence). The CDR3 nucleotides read TGTGCCAGCAGCACGAGACACGACTATGGCTACACCTTC. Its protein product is CASSTRHDYGYTF. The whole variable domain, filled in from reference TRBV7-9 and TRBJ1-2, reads DTGVSQNPRHKITKRGQNVTFRCDPISEHNRLYWYRQTLGQGPEFLTYFQNEAQLEKSRLLSDRFSAERPKGSFSTLEIQRTEQGDSAMYLCASSTRHDYGYTFGSGTRLTVV.